This is a list of T cell receptor beta chains from one sample in a study of T cells in Graves' hyperthyroidism and ophthalmopathy. TCRdb called the multiplex PCR reads again in MiXCR, with one record for every CDR3 protein. The table lists over 500,000 distinct CDR3 sequences, roughly 16% of them singletons, with 25% to 30% in the top ten. Sequences were obtained from blood. These TCRs come from a woman aged 25 to 39 with Graves' ophthalmopathy. Both conserved end residues are part of each CDR3. Fields, in order: V gene, clone size, D gene, J gene, CDR3 DNA, CDR3 protein. The D gene is left open where the match is weak. Only some rows state a clone size, as once, few, many or a class for expanded clones.

v_call: TRBV25-1; clone_size: NA; d_call: TRBD2; j_call: TRBJ2-7; cdr3_nt: TGTGCCAGCAGTGAAGGAGCTAGCGGGAGGGCCCAGGGCTACGAGCAGTACTTC; cdr3_aa: CASSEGASGRAQGYEQYF
v_call: TRBV5-4; clone_size: few; d_call: NA; j_call: TRBJ2-7; cdr3_nt: TGTGCCAGCAGCTTGCGGGGGTCTCACTACGAGCAGTACTTC; cdr3_aa: CASSLRGSHYEQYF
v_call: TRBV20-1; clone_size: few; d_call: TRBD2; j_call: TRBJ2-1; cdr3_nt: TGCAGTGGTTCCAGCGGGAGCTACAATGAGCAGTTCTTC; cdr3_aa: CSGSSGSYNEQFF
v_call: TRBV2; clone_size: many; d_call: TRBD2; j_call: TRBJ2-1; cdr3_nt: TGTGCCAGCAGGGGACTAGCAGGCAATGAGCAGTTCTTC; cdr3_aa: CASRGLAGNEQFF
v_call: TRBV7-9; clone_size: many; d_call: TRBD1; j_call: TRBJ2-5; cdr3_nt: TGTGCCAGCAGCTCCGGGACAGAGACACAAGAGACCCAGTACTTC; cdr3_aa: CASSSGTETQETQYF
v_call: TRBV4-2; clone_size: few; d_call: TRBD1; j_call: TRBJ1-5; cdr3_nt: TGTGCCAGCAGCCGGCAGGGGGCTGGGGGTCAGCCCCAGCATTTT; cdr3_aa: CASSRQGAGGQPQHF
v_call: TRBV27; clone_size: NA; d_call: TRBD1; j_call: TRBJ1-6; cdr3_nt: TGTGCCAGCAGTTTTTTTACGGGGACAGGGGGTAATTCACCCCTCCACTTT; cdr3_aa: CASSFFTGTGGNSPLHF
v_call: TRBV28; clone_size: few; d_call: NA; j_call: TRBJ2-7; cdr3_nt: TGTGCCAGCAGTTTATGGGCCGATGTGGACGAGCAGTACTTC; cdr3_aa: CASSLWADVDEQYF
v_call: TRBV27; clone_size: many; d_call: TRBD1; j_call: TRBJ2-7; cdr3_nt: TGTGCCAGCAGTTTATCCATGGGAGCCGGGACAGGGGTGAACGAGCAGTACTTC; cdr3_aa: CASSLSMGAGTGVNEQYF
v_call: TRBV7-2; clone_size: many; d_call: TRBD2; j_call: TRBJ2-1; cdr3_nt: TGTGCCAGCAGCGCCGGACTAGCGGGAGTCGATGAGCAGTTCTTC; cdr3_aa: CASSAGLAGVDEQFF
v_call: TRBV5-1; clone_size: few; d_call: TRBD2; j_call: TRBJ2-2; cdr3_nt: TGCGCCAGCAGCCCGGGACTAGCGGCGCGAAAGAACACCGGGGAGCTGTTTTTT; cdr3_aa: CASSPGLAARKNTGELFF
v_call: TRBV18; clone_size: many; d_call: NA; j_call: TRBJ2-5; cdr3_nt: TGTGCCAGCTCACCACCCCAGGGATTCGGAGAGACCCAGTACTTC; cdr3_aa: CASSPPQGFGETQYF
v_call: TRBV12-3/TRBV12-4; clone_size: NA; d_call: NA; j_call: TRBJ2-1; cdr3_nt: TGTGCCAGCAGCCCCTACCGTGGGGTTAATAATGAGCAGTTCTTC; cdr3_aa: CASSPYRGVNNEQFF
v_call: TRBV18; clone_size: many; d_call: NA; j_call: TRBJ1-1; cdr3_nt: TGTGCCAGCTCGGAAGTTACAGGGAGCACTGAAGCTTTCTTT; cdr3_aa: CASSEVTGSTEAFF
v_call: TRBV12-3/TRBV12-4; clone_size: many; d_call: NA; j_call: TRBJ2-3; cdr3_nt: TGTGCCAGCAGTCCGCTGAGCTCCTCTGGGGATACGCAGTATTTT; cdr3_aa: CASSPLSSSGDTQYF
v_call: TRBV20-1; clone_size: few; d_call: TRBD1; j_call: TRBJ2-2; cdr3_nt: TGCAGTGCTAGAGCCCCTACTGGGGACAGGGGGATAGTGTTTTTT; cdr3_aa: CSARAPTGDRGIVFF
v_call: TRBV28; clone_size: many; d_call: NA; j_call: TRBJ1-5; cdr3_nt: TGTGCCAGCAGCCAGAGGGGGTATAGCAATCAGCCCCAGCATTTT; cdr3_aa: CASSQRGYSNQPQHF
v_call: TRBV4-1; clone_size: few; d_call: NA; j_call: TRBJ2-7; cdr3_nt: TGCGCCAGCAGCCAAGGGTACGGGACCTACGAGCAGTACTTC; cdr3_aa: CASSQGYGTYEQYF
v_call: TRBV28; clone_size: many; d_call: NA; j_call: TRBJ2-7; cdr3_nt: TGTGCCAGCACTTCTAGGGGGGCCTACGAGCAGTACTTC; cdr3_aa: CASTSRGAYEQYF
v_call: TRBV20-1; clone_size: NA; d_call: NA; j_call: TRBJ2-2; cdr3_nt: TGCAGTGCTACCAGGGACAACACCGGGGAGCTGTTTTTT; cdr3_aa: CSATRDNTGELFF
v_call: TRBV3-1; clone_size: few; d_call: TRBD2; j_call: TRBJ2-2; cdr3_nt: TGTGCCAGCAGCCCTCGGGAGGGGGACACCGGGGAGCTGTTTTTT; cdr3_aa: CASSPREGDTGELFF
v_call: TRBV12-3/TRBV12-4; clone_size: many; d_call: TRBD1; j_call: TRBJ2-2; cdr3_nt: TGTGCCAGCAGACGGACAGGCTCGAACACCGGGGAGCTGTTTTTT; cdr3_aa: CASRRTGSNTGELFF
v_call: TRBV28; clone_size: many; d_call: TRBD2; j_call: TRBJ2-1; cdr3_nt: TGTGCCAGCAGTTTCCCTGGACTAGCGGGCGGGTACAATGAGCAGTTCTTC; cdr3_aa: CASSFPGLAGGYNEQFF
v_call: TRBV25-1; clone_size: NA; d_call: TRBD2; j_call: TRBJ2-7; cdr3_nt: TGTGCCAGCAGTGACGAACTAGCGAGCTCCTACGAGCAGTACTTC; cdr3_aa: CASSDELASSYEQYF
v_call: TRBV7-8; clone_size: many; d_call: TRBD1; j_call: TRBJ1-1; cdr3_nt: TGTGCCAGCAAAATTGGGACAGGGAACACTGAAGCTTTCTTT; cdr3_aa: CASKIGTGNTEAFF
v_call: TRBV6-1; clone_size: few; d_call: TRBD2; j_call: TRBJ2-1; cdr3_nt: TGTGCCACGGGGCTCAGTATGGCGGGAGTCAATGAGCAGTTCTTC; cdr3_aa: CATGLSMAGVNEQFF
v_call: TRBV29-1; clone_size: NA; d_call: NA; j_call: TRBJ1-1; cdr3_nt: TGCAGCGTTTCCCCGGAGCGGGTAGCTTTCTTT; cdr3_aa: CSVSPERVAFF
v_call: TRBV7-9; clone_size: NA; d_call: TRBD1; j_call: TRBJ1-5; cdr3_nt: TGTGCCAGCAGCCTCGGACAGGGCCGGGTTCAGCCCCAGCATTTT; cdr3_aa: CASSLGQGRVQPQHF
v_call: TRBV25-1; clone_size: few; d_call: TRBD2; j_call: TRBJ2-2; cdr3_nt: TGTGCCAGCAGTGATTGGGGAGCGGGAGGAGTCGGGGAGCTGTTTTTT; cdr3_aa: CASSDWGAGGVGELFF
v_call: TRBV20-1; clone_size: NA; d_call: TRBD2; j_call: TRBJ2-1; cdr3_nt: TGCAGTGCGGCTAGCGGGAGGGCATACAATGAGCAGTTCTTC; cdr3_aa: CSAASGRAYNEQFF
v_call: TRBV5-6; clone_size: NA; d_call: NA; j_call: TRBJ2-7; cdr3_nt: TGTGCCAGCAGCTTTGGGGCCAGGGCCCACGAGCAGTACTTC; cdr3_aa: CASSFGARAHEQYF
v_call: TRBV20-1; clone_size: NA; d_call: NA; j_call: TRBJ2-7; cdr3_nt: TGCAGTCTGGACGGGGGCTCCTACGAGCAGTACTTC; cdr3_aa: CSLDGGSYEQYF
v_call: TRBV20-1; clone_size: NA; d_call: TRBD2; j_call: TRBJ2-2; cdr3_nt: TGCAGTGCACCACATAGACTAGCGGGAGGTCCCGCCGGGGAGCTGTTTTTT; cdr3_aa: CSAPHRLAGGPAGELFF
v_call: TRBV3-1; clone_size: many; d_call: TRBD1; j_call: TRBJ2-7; cdr3_nt: TGTGCCAGCAGCCAAGAATTAGAGGGACAGGGGGCTCACGAGCAGTACTTC; cdr3_aa: CASSQELEGQGAHEQYF
v_call: TRBV4-1; clone_size: many; d_call: TRBD1; j_call: TRBJ1-2; cdr3_nt: TGCGCCAGCAGCCAAACAGGGGTCGACTATGGCTACACCTTC; cdr3_aa: CASSQTGVDYGYTF
v_call: TRBV4-3; clone_size: many; d_call: NA; j_call: TRBJ1-1; cdr3_nt: TGCGCCAGCAGCCAAGATATCGGGGGGCTGAACACTGAAGCTTTCTTT; cdr3_aa: CASSQDIGGLNTEAFF
v_call: TRBV5-1; clone_size: few; d_call: NA; j_call: TRBJ1-3; cdr3_nt: TGCGCCAGCAGCCCCCTTTGGGGAGGCTCTGGAAACACCATATATTTT; cdr3_aa: CASSPLWGGSGNTIYF
v_call: TRBV7-9; clone_size: many; d_call: TRBD2; j_call: TRBJ2-1; cdr3_nt: TGTGCCAGCAGCTTAGGCCTCCGACTAGCGGGAGTCAATGAGCAGTTCTTC; cdr3_aa: CASSLGLRLAGVNEQFF
v_call: TRBV11-2; clone_size: many; d_call: NA; j_call: TRBJ2-1; cdr3_nt: TGTGCCAGCAGCCCAGCTAGTCGCAATGAGCAGTTCTTC; cdr3_aa: CASSPASRNEQFF
v_call: TRBV2; clone_size: NA; d_call: TRBD2; j_call: TRBJ2-7; cdr3_nt: TGTGCCAGCAGTACTAACCCCACTGAGGCTAGCGGGAGAATCTCCTACGAGCAGTACTTC; cdr3_aa: CASSTNPTEASGRISYEQYF
v_call: TRBV9; clone_size: many; d_call: NA; j_call: TRBJ1-2; cdr3_nt: TGTGCCAGCAGCGTAGGAGGTGGGTCGCTGGGCTACACCTTC; cdr3_aa: CASSVGGGSLGYTF
v_call: TRBV5-1; clone_size: NA; d_call: TRBD1; j_call: TRBJ1-6; cdr3_nt: TGCGCCAGCAGCTCCGGGACAGCAAGTTACCTTTCACCCCTCCACTTT; cdr3_aa: CASSSGTASYLSPLHF
v_call: TRBV20-1; clone_size: many; d_call: NA; j_call: TRBJ2-1; cdr3_nt: TGCAGTGCAGAACCTCCGGGGTTGGATGAGCAGTTCTTC; cdr3_aa: CSAEPPGLDEQFF
v_call: TRBV4-3; clone_size: many; d_call: NA; j_call: TRBJ1-3; cdr3_nt: TGCGCCAGCAGCCAAGTGAGGACAGCCAACGGATTCTCTGGAAACACCATATATTTT; cdr3_aa: CASSQVRTANGFSGNTIYF
v_call: TRBV27; clone_size: few; d_call: NA; j_call: TRBJ2-1; cdr3_nt: TGTGCCAGCAGTGAGGTTCCGGGAGAGTACAATGAGCAGTTCTTC; cdr3_aa: CASSEVPGEYNEQFF
v_call: TRBV18; clone_size: many; d_call: TRBD1; j_call: TRBJ1-1; cdr3_nt: TGTGCCAGCTCACCAACATATGACAGGGGCTTCATGAACACTGAAGCTTTCTTT; cdr3_aa: CASSPTYDRGFMNTEAFF
v_call: TRBV3-1; clone_size: NA; d_call: NA; j_call: TRBJ1-5; cdr3_nt: TGTGCCAGCAGCCAAGTCGACAATCAGCCCCAGCATTTT; cdr3_aa: CASSQVDNQPQHF
v_call: TRBV5-8; clone_size: many; d_call: NA; j_call: TRBJ1-3; cdr3_nt: TGTGCCAGCAGGACCATCGGGTTTGGAAACACCATATATTTT; cdr3_aa: CASRTIGFGNTIYF
v_call: TRBV12-3/TRBV12-4; clone_size: many; d_call: NA; j_call: TRBJ2-2; cdr3_nt: TGTGCCAGCAGTAGGCAGGGTGAGGCCGGGGAGCTGTTTTTT; cdr3_aa: CASSRQGEAGELFF
v_call: TRBV30; clone_size: many; d_call: NA; j_call: TRBJ2-7; cdr3_nt: TGTGCCTGGGGACGGGACTCCAGCTCCTACGAGCAGTACTTC; cdr3_aa: CAWGRDSSSYEQYF